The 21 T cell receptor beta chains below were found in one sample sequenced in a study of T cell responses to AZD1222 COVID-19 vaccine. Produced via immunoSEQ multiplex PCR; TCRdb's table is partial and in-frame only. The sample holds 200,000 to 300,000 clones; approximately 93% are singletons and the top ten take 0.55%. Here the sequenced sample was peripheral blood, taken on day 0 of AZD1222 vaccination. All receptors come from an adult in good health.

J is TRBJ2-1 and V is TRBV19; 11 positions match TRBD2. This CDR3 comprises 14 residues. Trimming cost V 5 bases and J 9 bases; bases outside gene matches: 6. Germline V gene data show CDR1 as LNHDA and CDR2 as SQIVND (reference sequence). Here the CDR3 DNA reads TGTGCCAGTAGTCCTTTAGCGGGAGGGGGTGAGCAGTTCTTC. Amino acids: CASSPLAGGGEQFF.

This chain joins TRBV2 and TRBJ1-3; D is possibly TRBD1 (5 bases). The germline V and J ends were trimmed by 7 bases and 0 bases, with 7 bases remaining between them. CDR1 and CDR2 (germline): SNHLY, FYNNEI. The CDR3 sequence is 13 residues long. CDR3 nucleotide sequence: TGTGCCAGCAAGAGGGGCTCTGGAAACACCATATATTTT. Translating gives CASKRGSGNTIYF.

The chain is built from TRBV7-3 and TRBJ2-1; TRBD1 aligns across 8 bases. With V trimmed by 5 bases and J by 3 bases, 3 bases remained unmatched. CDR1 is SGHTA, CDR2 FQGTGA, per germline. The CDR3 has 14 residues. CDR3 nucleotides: TGTGCCAGCAGCCCTGACAGGGGCTACAATGAGCAGTTCTTC. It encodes CASSPDRGYNEQFF.

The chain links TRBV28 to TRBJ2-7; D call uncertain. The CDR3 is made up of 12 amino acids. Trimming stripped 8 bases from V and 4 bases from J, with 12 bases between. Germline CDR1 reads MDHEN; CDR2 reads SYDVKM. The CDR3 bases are TGTGCCAGCGGTGCCTTTTCTTACGAGCAGTACTTC. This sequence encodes CASGAFSYEQYF.

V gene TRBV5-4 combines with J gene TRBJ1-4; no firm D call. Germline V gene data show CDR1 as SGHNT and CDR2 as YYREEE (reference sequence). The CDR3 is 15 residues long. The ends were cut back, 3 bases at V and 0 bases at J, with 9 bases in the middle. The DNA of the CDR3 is TGTGCCAGCAGCTCGGACCGTGCAACTAATGAAAAACTGTTTTTT. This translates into CASSSDRATNEKLFF.

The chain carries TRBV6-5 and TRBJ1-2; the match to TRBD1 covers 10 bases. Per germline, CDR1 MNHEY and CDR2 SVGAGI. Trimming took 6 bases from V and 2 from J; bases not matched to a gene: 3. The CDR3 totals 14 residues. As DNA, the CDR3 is TGTGCCAGCAGGGTGGGACAGGGGAACTATGGCTACACCTTC. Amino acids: CASRVGQGNYGYTF.

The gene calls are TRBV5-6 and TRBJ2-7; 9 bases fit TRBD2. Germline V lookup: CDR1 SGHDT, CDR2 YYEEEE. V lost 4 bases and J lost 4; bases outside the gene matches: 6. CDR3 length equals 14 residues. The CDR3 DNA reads TGTGCCAGCAGCCAGGGACTAGCCGTTTACGAGCAGTACTTC. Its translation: CASSQGLAVYEQYF. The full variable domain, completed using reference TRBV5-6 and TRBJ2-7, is DAGVTQSPTHLIKTRGQQVTLRCSPKSGHDTVSWYQQALGQGPQFIFQYYEEEERQRGNFPDRFSGHQFPNYSSELNVNALLLGDSALYLCASSQGLAVYEQYFGPGTRLTVT.

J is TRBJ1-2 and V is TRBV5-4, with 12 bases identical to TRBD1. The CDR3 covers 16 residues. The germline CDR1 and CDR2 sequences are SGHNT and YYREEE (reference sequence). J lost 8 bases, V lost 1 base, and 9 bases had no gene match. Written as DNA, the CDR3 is TGTGCCAGCAGCTTGTCCCCGGGACAGGGGGCGAGGGGCTACACCTTC. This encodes CASSLSPGQGARGYTF.

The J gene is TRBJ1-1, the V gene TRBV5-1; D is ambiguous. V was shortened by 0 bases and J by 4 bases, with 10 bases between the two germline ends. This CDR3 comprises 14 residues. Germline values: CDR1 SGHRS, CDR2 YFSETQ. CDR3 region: CASSLEPVGTEAFF. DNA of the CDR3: TGCGCCAGCAGCTTGGAACCAGTCGGCACTGAAGCTTTCTTT.

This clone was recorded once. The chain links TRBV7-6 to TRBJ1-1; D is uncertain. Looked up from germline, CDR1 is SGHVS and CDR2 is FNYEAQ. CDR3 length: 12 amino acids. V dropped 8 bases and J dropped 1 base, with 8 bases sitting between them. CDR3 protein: CASSHTNTEAFF. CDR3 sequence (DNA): TGTGCCAGCTCTCATACGAACACTGAAGCTTTCTTT. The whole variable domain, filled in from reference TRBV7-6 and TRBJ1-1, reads GAGVSQSPRYKVTKRGQDVALRCDPISGHVSLYWYRQALGQGPEFLTYFNYEAQQDKSGLPNDRFSAERPEGSISTLTIQRTEQRDSAMYRCASSHTNTEAFFGQGTRLTVV.

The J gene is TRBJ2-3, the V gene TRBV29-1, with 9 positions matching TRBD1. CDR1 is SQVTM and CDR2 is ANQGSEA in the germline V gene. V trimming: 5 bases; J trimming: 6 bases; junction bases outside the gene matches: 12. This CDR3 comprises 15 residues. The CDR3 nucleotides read TGCAGCGTTACCGCGACAGGGGGTTATGTGGATACGCAGTATTTT. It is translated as CSVTATGGYVDTQYF.

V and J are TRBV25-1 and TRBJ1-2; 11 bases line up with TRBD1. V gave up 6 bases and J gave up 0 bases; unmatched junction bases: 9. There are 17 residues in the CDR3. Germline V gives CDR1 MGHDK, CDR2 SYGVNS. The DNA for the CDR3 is TGTGCCAGCAGCCCGTGGACAGGGGGCGAGTCTAACTATGGCTACACCTTC. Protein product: CASSPWTGGESNYGYTF.

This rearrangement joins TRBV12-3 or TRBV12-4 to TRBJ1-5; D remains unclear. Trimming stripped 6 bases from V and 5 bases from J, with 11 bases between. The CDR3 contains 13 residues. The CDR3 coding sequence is TGTGCCAGCAGCCAACATAGGCATCAGCCCCAGCATTTT. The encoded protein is CASSQHRHQPQHF.

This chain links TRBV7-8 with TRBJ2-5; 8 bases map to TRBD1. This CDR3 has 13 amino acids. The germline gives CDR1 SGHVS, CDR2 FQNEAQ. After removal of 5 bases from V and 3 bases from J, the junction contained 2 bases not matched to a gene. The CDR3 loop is CASSTDREETQYF. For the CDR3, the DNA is TGTGCCAGCAGCACGGACAGGGAAGAGACCCAGTACTTC.

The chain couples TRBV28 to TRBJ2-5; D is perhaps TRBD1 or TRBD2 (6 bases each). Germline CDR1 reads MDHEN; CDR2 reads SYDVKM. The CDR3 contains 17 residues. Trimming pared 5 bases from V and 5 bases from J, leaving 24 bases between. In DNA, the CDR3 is TGTGCCAGCAGTCCCCTATGGGGGGCCGTTAACGGGGAGACCCAGTACTTC. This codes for CASSPLWGAVNGETQYF.

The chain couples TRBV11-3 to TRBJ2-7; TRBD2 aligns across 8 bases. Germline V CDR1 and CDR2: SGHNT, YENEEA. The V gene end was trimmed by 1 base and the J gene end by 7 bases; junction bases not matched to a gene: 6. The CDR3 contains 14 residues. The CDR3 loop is CASSLGAGAEEQYF. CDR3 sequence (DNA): TGTGCCAGCAGCTTAGGAGCGGGGGCGGAGGAGCAGTACTTC.

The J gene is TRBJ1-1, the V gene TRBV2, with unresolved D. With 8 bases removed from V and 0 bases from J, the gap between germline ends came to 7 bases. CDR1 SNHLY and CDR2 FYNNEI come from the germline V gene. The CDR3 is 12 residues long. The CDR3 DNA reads TGTGCCAGCCTTAACATGAACACTGAAGCTTTCTTT. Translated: CASLNMNTEAFF.

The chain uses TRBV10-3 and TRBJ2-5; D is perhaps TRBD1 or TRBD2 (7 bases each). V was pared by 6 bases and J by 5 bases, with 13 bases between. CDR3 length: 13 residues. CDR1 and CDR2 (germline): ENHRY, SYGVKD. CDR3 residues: CAIRQGGLETQYF. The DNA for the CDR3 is TGTGCCATCAGGCAGGGGGGGTTGGAGACCCAGTACTTC.

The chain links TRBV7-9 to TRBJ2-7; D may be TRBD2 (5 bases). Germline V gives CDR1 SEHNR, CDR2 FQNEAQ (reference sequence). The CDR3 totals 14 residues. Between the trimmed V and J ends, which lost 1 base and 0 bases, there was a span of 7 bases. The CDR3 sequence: CASSLVGGSYEQYF. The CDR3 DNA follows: TGTGCCAGCAGCTTAGTAGGAGGCTCCTACGAGCAGTACTTC. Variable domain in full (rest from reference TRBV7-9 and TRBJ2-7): DTGVSQNPRHKITKRGQNVTFRCDPISEHNRLYWYRQTLGQGPEFLTYFQNEAQLEKSRLLSDRFSAERPKGSFSTLEIQRTEQGDSAMYLCASSLVGGSYEQYFGPGTRLTVT.

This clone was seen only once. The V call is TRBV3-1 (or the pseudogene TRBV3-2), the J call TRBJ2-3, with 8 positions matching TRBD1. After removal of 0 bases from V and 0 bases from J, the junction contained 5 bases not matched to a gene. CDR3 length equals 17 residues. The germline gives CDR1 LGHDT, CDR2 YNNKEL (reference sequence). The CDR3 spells CASSQDPGGISTDTQYF. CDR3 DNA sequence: TGTGCCAGCAGCCAAGATCCAGGGGGCATCAGCACAGATACGCAGTATTTT.

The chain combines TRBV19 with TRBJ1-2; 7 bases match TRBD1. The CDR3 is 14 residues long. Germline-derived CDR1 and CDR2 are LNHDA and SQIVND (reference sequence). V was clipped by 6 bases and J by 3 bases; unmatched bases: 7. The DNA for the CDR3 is TGTGCCAGTAGAGGACAGGTACAAGACTATGGCTACACCTTC. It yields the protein CASRGQVQDYGYTF.